This T cell receptor (beta chain) was found in a study of identical twins. This clonotype appeared a few times. TCRdb ran MiXCR on the 5' RACE reads and lists one entry per CDR3 protein. This table has 750,000 to 950,000 distinct CDR3 sequences, around 12% appearing once. The CDR3 loop spans 14 amino acids. Germline CDR1 SGHAT, CDR2 FQDESV (reference sequence). V trimming: 5 bases; J trimming: 3 bases; junction bases outside the gene matches: 5. The sample was also reused in another study, on yellow fever vaccine responses in identical twins.

This receptor was identified in a woman younger than 35 in good health. The specimen was PBMCs. The rearrangement links TRBV11-1 to TRBJ2-7; 9 positions agree with TRBD1. In DNA, the CDR3 is TGTGCCAGCAGCGATTGGGACAGGGACTACGAGCAGTACTTC. Encoded protein: CASSDWDRDYEQYF.